This T cell receptor beta chain was observed in a study (dated by TCRdb to between 2021 and 2024). On the study overall, not on this receptor specifically: According to the authors, more investigation is needed, including longitudinal sampling and evaluation of a control group.

As regards this clone: Its antigen target is currently unknown. The record has no base qualities; no much larger clone is one base away.

Survey-level sequencing on the immunoSEQ platform was used to profile the TCR beta chain repertoires. On the study's bioinformatics: Repertoire diversity was quantified as the inverse Simpson index, and CDR3 amino acid length spectratypes and V-J pairing frequencies were compared. Clonotypes specific to SARS-CoV-2, CMV, influenza A and EBV were annotated by matching TCR beta CDR3 sequences against VDJdb. Imported from immuneACCESS, the table was reduced by TCRdb to in-frame sequences with V and J called. These copies leave out some clones; in studies compared against another copy, an unresolved V gene accounts for under half, and the cause of the remainder is not known. D and trimming were read from the DNA, whereas the V and J calls and clone size are those reported in that table. The sample includes approximately 50,000 clones, with approximately 93% observed a single time. The top ten constitute over 8.5% of the sample.

PBMCs were isolated from peripheral blood, and TCR beta sequencing was performed on genomic DNA from unsorted PBMCs. V is clipped by 3 bases and J by 1 base, and the sequence between their germline boundaries is 10 bases long. CDR3 length: 15 amino acids, cysteine to phenylalanine. The kept DNA is CDR3 alone, 45 bases in frame from the first base. CDR1 and CDR2, looked up from the germline V gene, are KGHSH and LQKENI. The source of this sequence is a man in his forties with rheumatoid arthritis. The chain couples TRBV18 to TRBJ2-4; confidence is insufficient to name the D gene. Sequences were obtained from PBMCs. CDR3 sequence: CASSPGARAKNIQYF. The base sequence is TGTGCCAGCTCACCGGGCGCCCGGGCCAAAAACATTCAGTACTTC.